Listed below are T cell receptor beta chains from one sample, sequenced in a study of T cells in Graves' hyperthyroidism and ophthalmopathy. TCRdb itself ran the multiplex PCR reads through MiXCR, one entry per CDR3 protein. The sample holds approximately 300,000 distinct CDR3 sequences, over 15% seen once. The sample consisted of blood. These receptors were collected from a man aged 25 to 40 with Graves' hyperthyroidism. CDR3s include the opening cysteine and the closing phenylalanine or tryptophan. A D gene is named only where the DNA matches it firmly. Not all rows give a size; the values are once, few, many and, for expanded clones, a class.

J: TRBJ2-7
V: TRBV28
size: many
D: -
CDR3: CASSQEGGSREQYF
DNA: TGTGCCAGCAGTCAAGAAGGTGGGTCGCGAGAGCAGTACTTC

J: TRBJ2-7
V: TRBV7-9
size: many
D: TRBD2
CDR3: CASSLGLAGGPTSYEQYF
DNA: TGTGCCAGCAGCCTGGGACTAGCGGGAGGCCCGACCTCCTACGAGCAGTACTTC

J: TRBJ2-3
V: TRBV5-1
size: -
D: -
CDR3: CASSREVLPQDTQYF
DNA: TGCGCCAGCAGCAGGGAAGTATTGCCCCAGGATACGCAGTATTTT

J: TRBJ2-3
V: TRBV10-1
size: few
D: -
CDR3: CASRSGPTDTQYF
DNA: TGCGCCAGCAGGTCCGGACCCACAGATACGCAGTATTTT

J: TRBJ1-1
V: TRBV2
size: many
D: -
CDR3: CASSFSRLANTEAFF
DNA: TGTGCCAGCAGCTTCTCCCGGCTGGCGAACACTGAAGCTTTCTTT

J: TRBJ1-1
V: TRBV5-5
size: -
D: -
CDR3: CASSLRAAVSMNTEAFF
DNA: TGTGCCAGCAGCTTACGGGCGGCAGTTTCCATGAACACTGAAGCTTTCTTT

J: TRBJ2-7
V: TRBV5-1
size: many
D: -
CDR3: CASRTKGFLDGIDEQYF
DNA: TGCGCCAGCAGGACGAAGGGATTCCTGGACGGTATCGACGAGCAGTACTTC

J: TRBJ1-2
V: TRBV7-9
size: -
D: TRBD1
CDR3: CASSIQGTGGDGYTF
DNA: TGTGCCAGCAGCATCCAGGGGACAGGGGGCGATGGCTACACCTTC

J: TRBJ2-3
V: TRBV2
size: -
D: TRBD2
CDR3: CASSGLADATDTQYF
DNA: TGTGCCAGCAGTGGACTAGCGGATGCCACAGATACGCAGTATTTT

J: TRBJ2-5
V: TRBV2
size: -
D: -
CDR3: CASSRDSQTQYF
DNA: TGTGCCAGCAGTCGGGACTCTCAGACCCAGTACTTC

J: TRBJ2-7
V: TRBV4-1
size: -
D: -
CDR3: CASSQHPGVAYEQYF
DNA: TGCGCCAGCAGCCAACACCCAGGGGTAGCCTACGAGCAGTACTTC

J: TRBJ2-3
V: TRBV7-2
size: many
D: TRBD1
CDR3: CASSSGGASSDTQYF
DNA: TGTGCCAGCAGCTCAGGGGGCGCGAGCTCAGATACGCAGTATTTT

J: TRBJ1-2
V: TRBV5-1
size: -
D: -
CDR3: CASSLGTVAYGYTF
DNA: TGTGCCAGCAGCTTGGGGACGGTCGCCTATGGCTACACCTTC

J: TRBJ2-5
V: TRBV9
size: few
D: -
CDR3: CASGVGPAGGQETQYF
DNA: TGTGCCAGCGGCGTAGGTCCAGCAGGGGGGCAAGAGACCCAGTACTTC

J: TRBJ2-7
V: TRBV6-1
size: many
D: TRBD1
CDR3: CASSSTGVPEQYF
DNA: TGTGCCAGCAGTTCCACAGGGGTTCCCGAGCAGTACTTC

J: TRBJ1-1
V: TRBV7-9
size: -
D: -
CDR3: CASTDPAGRTEAFF
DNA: TGTGCCAGCACCGATCCCGCAGGGCGCACTGAAGCTTTCTTT

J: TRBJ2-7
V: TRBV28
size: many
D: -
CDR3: CASSLPPYEQYF
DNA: TGTGCCAGCAGTTTGCCCCCCTACGAGCAGTACTTC

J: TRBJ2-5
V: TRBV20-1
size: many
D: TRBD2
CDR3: CSARLTSGQETQYF
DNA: TGCAGTGCTAGATTAACTAGCGGGCAAGAGACCCAGTACTTC

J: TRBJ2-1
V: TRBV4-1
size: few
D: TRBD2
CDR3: CASSQDRTSGSSGNEQFF
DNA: TGCGCCAGCAGCCAAGATCGGACTAGCGGGTCCTCGGGGAATGAGCAGTTCTTC

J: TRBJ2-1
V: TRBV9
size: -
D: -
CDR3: CASSDFKRGPDPHRSSYNEQFF
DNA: TGTGCCAGCAGCGACTTTAAGAGGGGCCCCGATCCCCATCGGAGCTCCTACAATGAGCAGTTCTTC

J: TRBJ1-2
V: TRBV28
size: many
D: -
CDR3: CASSYRLGMYGYTF
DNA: TGTGCCAGCAGTTACCGTTTGGGGATGTATGGCTACACCTTC

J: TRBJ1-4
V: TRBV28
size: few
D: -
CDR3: CASLSYRRPNEKLFF
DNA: TGTGCCAGCCTTTCTTACCGGCGGCCTAATGAAAAACTGTTTTTT

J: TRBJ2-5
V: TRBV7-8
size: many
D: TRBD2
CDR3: CASSLVRHRGRAGETQYF
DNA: TGTGCCAGCAGCTTAGTCAGGCATCGCGGGAGGGCGGGTGAGACCCAGTACTTC

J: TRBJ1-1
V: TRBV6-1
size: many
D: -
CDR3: CASSDRVGNTEAFF
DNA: TGTGCCAGCAGTGATCGAGTTGGGAACACTGAAGCTTTCTTT

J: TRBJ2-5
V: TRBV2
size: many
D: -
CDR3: CASKATRMETQYF
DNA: TGTGCCAGCAAAGCCACAAGGATGGAGACCCAGTACTTC

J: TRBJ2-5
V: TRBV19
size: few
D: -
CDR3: CASSIGDREGETQYF
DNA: TGTGCCAGTAGTATTGGGGATCGGGAAGGGGAGACCCAGTACTTC

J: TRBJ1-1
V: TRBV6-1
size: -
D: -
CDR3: CASSERGRPMNTEAFF
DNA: TGTGCCAGCAGTGAACGGGGCAGGCCGATGAACACTGAAGCTTTCTTT

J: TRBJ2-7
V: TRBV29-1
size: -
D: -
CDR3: CSVEDWTAGSYEQYF
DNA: TGCAGCGTTGAAGATTGGACGGCTGGCTCATACGAGCAGTACTTC

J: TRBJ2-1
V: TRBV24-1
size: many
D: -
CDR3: CATSDLDSDNEQFF
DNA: TGTGCCACCAGTGATTTGGACAGTGACAATGAGCAGTTCTTC

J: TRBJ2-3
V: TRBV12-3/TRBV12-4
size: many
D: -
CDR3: CASSWAGTTMGTDTQYF
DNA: TGTGCCAGCAGTTGGGCCGGGACCACCATGGGCACCGATACGCAGTATTTT